This T cell receptor beta chain was observed in a study of T cell responses to AZD1222 COVID-19 vaccine. CDR3 length equals 16 residues. V was cut by 3 bases and J by 2 bases, with 18 bases left in between. Germline CDR1 and CDR2: SGHNT and YYREEE (reference sequence). Findings and caveats of the study: White British ancestry dominated among donors, who included more females, and clonal diversity was possibly underestimated.

Notes on this clone: Its target is not known.

The repertoire was sequenced with immunoSEQ multiplex PCR; TCRdb's copy has only in-frame clones and lacks some. Of some 120,000 clones listed, less than 95% are singletons. Specimen: peripheral blood, collected on day 0 of MenACWY control vaccination. This sequence originates from an adult in good health. V and J are TRBV5-4 and TRBJ2-7; D is tentatively TRBD1 or TRBD2 (7 bases each). CDR3 sequence reads: CASSSPGGGGTYEQYF. DNA for the CDR3: TGTGCCAGCAGCTCGCCGGGGGGAGGGGGCACCTACGAGCAGTACTTC.